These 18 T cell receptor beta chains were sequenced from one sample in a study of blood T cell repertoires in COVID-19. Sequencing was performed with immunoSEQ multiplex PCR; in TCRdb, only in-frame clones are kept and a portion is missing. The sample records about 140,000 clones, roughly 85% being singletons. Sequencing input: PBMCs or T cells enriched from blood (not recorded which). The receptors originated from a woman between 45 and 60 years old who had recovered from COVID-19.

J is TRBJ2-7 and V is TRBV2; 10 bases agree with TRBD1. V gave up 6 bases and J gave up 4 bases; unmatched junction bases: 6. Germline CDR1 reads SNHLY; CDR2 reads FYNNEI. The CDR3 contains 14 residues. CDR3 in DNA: TGTGCCAGCAGGACGGGACAGGGGAATTACGAGCAGTACTTC. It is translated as CASRTGQGNYEQYF.

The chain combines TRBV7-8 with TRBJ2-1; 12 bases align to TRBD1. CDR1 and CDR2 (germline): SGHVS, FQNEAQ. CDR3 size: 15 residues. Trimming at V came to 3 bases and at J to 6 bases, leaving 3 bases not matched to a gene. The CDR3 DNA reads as TGTGCCAGCAGCTTGGGACAGGGGGCGGCCAATGAGCAGTTCTTC. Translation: CASSLGQGAANEQFF.

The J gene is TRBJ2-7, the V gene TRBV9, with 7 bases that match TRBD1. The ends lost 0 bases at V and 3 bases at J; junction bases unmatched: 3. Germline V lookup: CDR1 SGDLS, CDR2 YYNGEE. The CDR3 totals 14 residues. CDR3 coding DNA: TGTGCCAGCAGCGTAGGCACAGGGGACTACGAGCAGTACTTC. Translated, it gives CASSVGTGDYEQYF.

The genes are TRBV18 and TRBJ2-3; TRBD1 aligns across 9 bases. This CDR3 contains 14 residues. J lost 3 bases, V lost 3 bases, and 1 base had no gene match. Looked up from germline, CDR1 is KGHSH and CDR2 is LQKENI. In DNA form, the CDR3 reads TGTGCCAGCTCACCCGGGACAGGGACAGATACGCAGTATTTT. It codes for CASSPGTGTDTQYF.

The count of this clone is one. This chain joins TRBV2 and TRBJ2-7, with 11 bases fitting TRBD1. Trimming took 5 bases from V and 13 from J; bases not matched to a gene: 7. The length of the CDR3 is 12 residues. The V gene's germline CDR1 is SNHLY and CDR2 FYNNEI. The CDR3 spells CASSQDRGRPYF. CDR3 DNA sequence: TGTGCCAGCAGTCAGGACAGGGGGCGCCCCTACTTC.

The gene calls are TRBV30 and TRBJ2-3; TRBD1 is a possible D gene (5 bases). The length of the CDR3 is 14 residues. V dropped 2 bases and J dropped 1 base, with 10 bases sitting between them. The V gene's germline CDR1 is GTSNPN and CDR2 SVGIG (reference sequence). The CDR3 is CAWSLGARTDTQYF. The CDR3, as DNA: TGTGCCTGGAGTTTAGGGGCTCGCACAGATACGCAGTATTTT.

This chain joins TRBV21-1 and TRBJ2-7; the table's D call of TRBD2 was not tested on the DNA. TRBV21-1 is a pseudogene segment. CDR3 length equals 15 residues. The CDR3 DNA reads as TGTGCCAGCAGCAGCGGACTAGCGGGACGCCACGAGCAGTACTTC. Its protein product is CASSSGLAGRHEQYF.

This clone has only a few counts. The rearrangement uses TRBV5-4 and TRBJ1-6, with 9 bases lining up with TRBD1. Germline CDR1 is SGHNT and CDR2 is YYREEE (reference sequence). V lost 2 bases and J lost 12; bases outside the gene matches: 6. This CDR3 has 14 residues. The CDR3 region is CASSFWDRVLPLHF. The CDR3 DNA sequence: TGTGCCAGCAGCTTCTGGGACAGGGTTCTACCCCTCCACTTT.

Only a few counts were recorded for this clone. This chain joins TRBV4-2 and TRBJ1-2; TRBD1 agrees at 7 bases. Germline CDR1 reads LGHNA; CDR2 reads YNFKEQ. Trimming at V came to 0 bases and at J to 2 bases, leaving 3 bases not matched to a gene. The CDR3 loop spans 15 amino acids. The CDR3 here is CASSQDRDRNYGYTF. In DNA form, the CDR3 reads TGTGCCAGCAGCCAAGATAGGGACAGAAACTATGGCTACACCTTC.

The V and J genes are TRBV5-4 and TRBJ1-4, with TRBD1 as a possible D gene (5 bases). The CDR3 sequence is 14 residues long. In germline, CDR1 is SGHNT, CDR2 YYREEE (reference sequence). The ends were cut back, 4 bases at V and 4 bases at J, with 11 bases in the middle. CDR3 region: CASSTKDNNEKLFF. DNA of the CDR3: TGTGCCAGCAGCACGAAGGACAATAATGAAAAACTGTTTTTT.

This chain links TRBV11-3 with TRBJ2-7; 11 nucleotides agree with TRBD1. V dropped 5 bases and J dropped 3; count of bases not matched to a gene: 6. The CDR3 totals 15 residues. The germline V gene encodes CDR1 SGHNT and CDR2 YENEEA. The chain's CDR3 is CASSPGQGAGYEQYF. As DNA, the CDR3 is TGTGCCAGCAGCCCTGGACAGGGGGCAGGCTACGAGCAGTACTTC.

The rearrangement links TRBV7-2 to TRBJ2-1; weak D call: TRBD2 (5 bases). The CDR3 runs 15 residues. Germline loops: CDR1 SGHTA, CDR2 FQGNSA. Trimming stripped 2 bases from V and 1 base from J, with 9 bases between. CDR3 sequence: CASSLNEGSYNEQFF. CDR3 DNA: TGTGCCAGCAGCTTAAATGAGGGTTCCTACAATGAGCAGTTCTTC. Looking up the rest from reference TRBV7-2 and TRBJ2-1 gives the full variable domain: GAGVSQSPSNKVTEKGKDVELRCDPISGHTALYWYRQSLGQGLEFLIYFQGNSAPDKSGLPSDRFSAERTGGSVSTLTIQRTQQEDSAVYLCASSLNEGSYNEQFFGPGTRLTVL.

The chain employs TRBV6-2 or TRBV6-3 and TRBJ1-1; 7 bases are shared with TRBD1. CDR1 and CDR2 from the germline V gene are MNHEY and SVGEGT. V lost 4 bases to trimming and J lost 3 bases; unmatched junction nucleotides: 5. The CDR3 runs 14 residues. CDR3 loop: CASSSTGKDTEAFF. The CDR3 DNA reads TGTGCCAGCAGTTCGACAGGGAAGGACACTGAAGCTTTCTTT.

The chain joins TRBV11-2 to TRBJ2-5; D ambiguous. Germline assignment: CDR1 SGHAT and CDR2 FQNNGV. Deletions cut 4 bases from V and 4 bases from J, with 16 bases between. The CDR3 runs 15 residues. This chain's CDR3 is CASSSPAVLGETQYF. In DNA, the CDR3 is TGTGCCAGCAGCTCCCCTGCGGTTTTAGGAGAGACCCAGTACTTC.

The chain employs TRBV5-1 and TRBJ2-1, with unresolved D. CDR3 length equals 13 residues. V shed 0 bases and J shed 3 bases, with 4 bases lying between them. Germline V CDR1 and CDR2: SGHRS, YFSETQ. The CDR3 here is CASSLGLYNEQFF. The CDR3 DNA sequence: TGCGCCAGCAGCTTGGGACTCTACAATGAGCAGTTCTTC.

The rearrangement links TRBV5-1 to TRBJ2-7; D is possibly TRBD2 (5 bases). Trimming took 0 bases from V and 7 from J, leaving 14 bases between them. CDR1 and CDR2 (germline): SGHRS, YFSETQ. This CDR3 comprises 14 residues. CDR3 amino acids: CASSLAGGGGEQYF. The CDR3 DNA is TGCGCCAGCAGCTTGGCGGGCGGAGGAGGTGAGCAGTACTTC.

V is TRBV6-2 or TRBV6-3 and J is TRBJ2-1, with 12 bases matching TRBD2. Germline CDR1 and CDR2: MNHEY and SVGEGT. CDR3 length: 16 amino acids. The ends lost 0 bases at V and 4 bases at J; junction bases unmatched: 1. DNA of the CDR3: TGTGCCAGCAGTTACTCGACTAGCGGGGGTTACAATGAGCAGTTCTTC. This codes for CASSYSTSGGYNEQFF.

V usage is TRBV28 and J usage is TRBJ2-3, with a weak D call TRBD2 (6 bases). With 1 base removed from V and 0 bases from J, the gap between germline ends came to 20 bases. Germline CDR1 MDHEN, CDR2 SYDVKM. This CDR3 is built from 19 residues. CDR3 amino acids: CASSLSGWLAKSSTDTQYF. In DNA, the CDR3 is TGTGCCAGCAGTTTATCTGGTTGGCTAGCGAAATCTAGCACAGATACGCAGTATTTT.